The 9 T cell receptor beta chains below all came from one sample that was sequenced in a study of T cells in Graves' hyperthyroidism and ophthalmopathy. The investigators amplified TCR beta CDR3 regions from RNA transcripts. The HTBI primer set was used in a first-round RT-PCR of the TCR CDR3. Via MiXCR, TCRdb re-called the multiplex PCR reads, giving one row per CDR3 protein. The top ten hold 50% of the sample, which has approximately 210,000 distinct CDR3 sequences, 15% to 20% seen once. The sequencing sample was made of blood. The receptors originated from a man aged 45-65 years with Graves' hyperthyroidism.

The V call is TRBV9, the J call TRBJ2-1; no clear D gene. Trimming cost V 0 bases and J 4 bases, with 11 bases left between them. The CDR3 is 15 residues long. CDR1 is SGDLS, CDR2 YYNGEE, per germline. DNA of the CDR3: TGTGCCAGCAGCGTAGGTCCTGAACGGTACAATGAGCAGTTCTTC. Translated: CASSVGPERYNEQFF.

This clonotype was picked up many times. This chain joins TRBV11-2 and TRBJ1-1; D remains ambiguous. V dropped 5 bases and J dropped 3 bases, with 10 bases sitting between them. This CDR3 is 13 amino acids long. In germline, CDR1 is SGHAT, CDR2 FQNNGV. CDR3 coding DNA: TGTGCCAGCAGCCCCTCGGGGTACACTGAAGCTTTCTTT. It encodes CASSPSGYTEAFF.

This clonotype was observed a few times. V gene TRBV19 combines with J gene TRBJ2-3; weak D call: TRBD1 (5 bases). In germline, CDR1 is LNHDA, CDR2 SQIVND (reference sequence). CDR3 length: 14 residues. V dropped 3 bases and J dropped 6 bases, with 13 bases sitting between them. The CDR3 protein is CASSIGAIRDTQYF. For the CDR3, the DNA is TGTGCCAGTAGTATTGGGGCCATCAGGGATACGCAGTATTTT.

This clonotype was observed many times. The chain has TRBV28 and TRBJ2-7; D possibly corresponds to TRBD1 (5 bases). With 2 bases removed from V and 4 bases from J, the gap between germline ends came to 21 bases. From germline, CDR1 is MDHEN and CDR2 SYDVKM. The CDR3 has 17 amino acids. The CDR3 loop is CASSLNPQRGYFYEQYF. Written as DNA, the CDR3 is TGTGCCAGCAGTTTAAACCCGCAAAGGGGTTACTTTTACGAGCAGTACTTC.

Only a few counts were recorded for this clonotype. This sequence joins TRBV2 and TRBJ2-5; the D call may be TRBD1 or TRBD2 (7 bases each). The V and J ends lost 6 bases and 4 bases respectively, with 15 bases between them. This CDR3 has 14 residues. CDR1 and CDR2 from the germline V gene are SNHLY and FYNNEI. The CDR3 region has the DNA TGTGCCAGCAGGGGGGGAGGGGGCCTAGAGACCCAGTACTTC. Protein: CASRGGGGLETQYF.

This clonotype was seen a handful of times. This chain uses TRBV6-1 with TRBJ2-2, with 8 nucleotides matching TRBD2. J gave up 5 bases and V 5 bases, and 7 bases lay outside the gene matches. This CDR3 spans 15 amino acids. Per germline, CDR1 MNHNS and CDR2 SASEGT. CDR3 sequence (DNA): TGTGCCAGCAGTTCAGCGGGAGAGGGGACCGGGGAGCTGTTTTTT. Its protein is CASSSAGEGTGELFF.

The chain links TRBV7-9 to TRBJ1-4; 8 bases are a match to TRBD1. This CDR3 comprises 16 residues. V gave up 5 bases and J gave up 7 bases; unmatched junction bases: 12. Germline V gene lookup returns CDR1 SEHNR and CDR2 FQNEAQ (reference sequence). The CDR3 DNA reads TGTGCCAGCAGCAGCCGGACAGGGCCCCACTTTGAAAAACTGTTTTTT. Amino acids: CASSSRTGPHFEKLFF.

This clonotype has at least ten counts. The rearrangement uses TRBV7-6 and TRBJ2-1; D gene ambiguous. CDR3 size: 16 residues. CDR1 SGHVS and CDR2 FNYEAQ come from the germline V gene. Between the trimmed V and J ends, which lost 5 bases and 0 bases, there was a span of 14 bases. The CDR3 here is CASSPTDLSSYNEQFF. For the CDR3, the DNA is TGTGCCAGCAGCCCGACGGACCTTAGCTCCTACAATGAGCAGTTCTTC.

This chain links TRBV7-9 with TRBJ2-7; 7 bases agree with TRBD2. The J segment lost 6 bases and the V segment lost 7 bases, leaving 9 bases of the junction unmatched. The germline gives CDR1 SEHNR, CDR2 FQNEAQ (reference sequence). The CDR3 extends over 13 amino acids. The CDR3 loop reads CASTKREACEQYF. In DNA, the CDR3 is TGTGCCAGCACCAAACGGGAGGCCTGCGAGCAGTACTTC. Variable domain in full (rest from reference TRBV7-9 and TRBJ2-7): DTGVSQNPRHKITKRGQNVTFRCDPISEHNRLYWYRQTLGQGPEFLTYFQNEAQLEKSRLLSDRFSAERPKGSFSTLEIQRTEQGDSAMYLCASTKREACEQYFGPGTRLTVT.